Listed below are T cell receptor beta chains from one sample, sequenced in a study of beta chain features in type 1 diabetes. Here immunoSEQ multiplex PCR was the method, and the copy in TCRdb shows in-frame clones only, minus some. This sample has approximately 160,000 clones, with roughly 60% found just once. The sequenced sample was naive CD4+ T cells from blood. The receptors derive from a man aged 25-45 years with type 1 diabetes. Each CDR3 is given with its conserved first and last residue. A D gene is named only where the DNA matches it firmly. Expanded clones are given a class, and other clones once, few, many or no size at all.

size: once
V: TRBV9
length: 19
D: TRBD2
J: TRBJ2-3
CDR3: CASSVGVAGPGWGTDTQYF
DNA: TGTGCCAGCAGCGTAGGGGTAGCGGGCCCAGGGTGGGGCACAGATACGCAGTATTTT

size: -
V: TRBV27
length: 16
D: TRBD1
J: TRBJ2-7
CDR3: CASSPGPRTGGIEQYF
DNA: TGTGCCAGCAGTCCAGGACCCAGGACAGGGGGCATCGAGCAGTACTTC

size: few
V: TRBV4-3
length: 15
D: -
J: TRBJ2-5
CDR3: CASSQVGGRRETQYF
DNA: TGCGCCAGCAGCCAAGTTGGTGGACGGAGAGAGACCCAGTACTTC

size: few
V: TRBV2
length: 14
D: TRBD1
J: TRBJ2-7
CDR3: CASSSTGINYEQYF
DNA: TGTGCCAGCAGTTCGACAGGGATTAACTACGAGCAGTACTTC

size: -
V: TRBV7-2
length: 15
D: -
J: TRBJ2-3
CDR3: CASSLELVGTDTQYF
DNA: TGTGCCAGCAGCTTAGAGTTGGTCGGCACAGATACGCAGTATTTT

size: -
V: TRBV28
length: 14
D: -
J: TRBJ1-6
CDR3: CASSSWPSDSPLHF
DNA: TGTGCCAGCAGTTCCTGGCCCTCGGATTCACCCCTCCACTTT

size: -
V: TRBV30
length: 15
D: TRBD1
J: TRBJ1-5
CDR3: CAWTTGGHSNQPQHF
DNA: TGTGCCTGGACCACAGGGGGCCATAGCAATCAGCCCCAGCATTTT

size: -
V: TRBV5-1
length: 15
D: -
J: TRBJ1-6
CDR3: CASSPDDHTNSPLHF
DNA: TGCGCCAGCAGCCCGGACGATCACACGAATTCACCCCTCCACTTT

size: -
V: TRBV10-3
length: 14
D: TRBD2
J: TRBJ2-1
CDR3: CAIELGGAHNEQFF
DNA: TGTGCCATCGAACTCGGGGGGGCTCACAATGAGCAGTTCTTC

size: -
V: TRBV9
length: 15
D: TRBD1
J: TRBJ2-3
CDR3: CASSEQGAWADTQYF
DNA: TGTGCCAGCAGCGAGCAGGGGGCTTGGGCAGATACGCAGTATTTT

size: -
V: TRBV7-2
length: 14
D: -
J: TRBJ2-3
CDR3: CASRGGLSTDTQYF
DNA: TGTGCCTCGAGGGGCGGACTAAGCACAGATACGCAGTATTTT

size: -
V: TRBV19
length: 16
D: TRBD1
J: TRBJ2-5
CDR3: CASSIRTGGDWETQYF
DNA: TGTGCCAGTAGTATACGGACAGGGGGCGATTGGGAGACCCAGTACTTC

size: -
V: TRBV30
length: 14
D: TRBD1
J: TRBJ1-4
CDR3: CAWNTGQSNEKLFF
DNA: TGTGCCTGGAATACGGGACAGTCTAATGAAAAACTGTTTTTT

size: few
V: TRBV28
length: 15
D: -
J: TRBJ2-1
CDR3: CASSSNDRNNNEQFF
DNA: TGTGCCAGCAGTTCGAACGACAGGAACAACAATGAGCAGTTCTTC

size: -
V: TRBV2
length: 13
D: -
J: TRBJ2-3
CDR3: CASSERTLDTQYF
DNA: TGTGCCAGCAGTGAAAGAACACTAGATACGCAGTATTTT

size: -
V: TRBV4-3
length: 16
D: -
J: TRBJ2-1
CDR3: CASSQEAGWLYNEQFF
DNA: TGCGCCAGCAGCCAAGAGGCGGGGTGGTTATACAATGAGCAGTTCTTC

size: -
V: TRBV29-1
length: 14
D: -
J: TRBJ2-2
CDR3: CSVGPGQSTGELFF
DNA: -

size: few
V: TRBV29-1
length: 11
D: -
J: TRBJ2-1
CDR3: CSVPHYNEQFF
DNA: TGCAGCGTCCCCCACTACAATGAGCAGTTCTTC

size: -
V: TRBV7-2
length: 14
D: -
J: TRBJ2-1
CDR3: CASSLGPRRNEQFF
DNA: TGTGCCAGCAGCTTAGGCCCAAGGAGGAATGAGCAGTTCTTC

size: -
V: TRBV9
length: 14
D: TRBD1
J: TRBJ2-5
CDR3: CASSPRQGEETQYF
DNA: TGTGCCAGCAGCCCCCGACAGGGGGAAGAGACCCAGTACTTC

size: few
V: TRBV11-2
length: 13
D: -
J: TRBJ2-5
CDR3: CASTRGQQETQYF
DNA: TGTGCCAGCACGAGGGGTCAGCAAGAGACCCAGTACTTC

size: -
V: TRBV25-1
length: 14
D: -
J: TRBJ2-5
CDR3: CASSETNAWQTQYF
DNA: TGTGCCAGCAGTGAAACTAACGCTTGGCAGACCCAGTACTTC

size: -
V: TRBV29-1
length: 12
D: -
J: TRBJ1-4
CDR3: CSVEQNDEKLFF
DNA: TGCAGCGTTGAACAGAATGATGAAAAACTGTTTTTT

size: -
V: TRBV11-2
length: 14
D: -
J: TRBJ2-5
CDR3: CASSLGLQQETQYF
DNA: TGTGCCAGCAGCTTAGGACTGCAGCAAGAGACCCAGTACTTC

size: -
V: TRBV4-3
length: 17
D: TRBD1
J: TRBJ2-1
CDR3: CASSQDLATGAYNEQFF
DNA: TGCGCCAGCAGCCAAGATCTGGCTACAGGGGCGTACAATGAGCAGTTCTTC

size: -
V: TRBV29-1
length: 12
D: -
J: TRBJ1-4
CDR3: CSAWTDNEKLFF
DNA: TGCAGCGCATGGACCGATAATGAAAAACTGTTTTTT

size: -
V: TRBV5-1
length: 15
D: TRBD2
J: TRBJ2-1
CDR3: CASSLMGLAANEQFF
DNA: TGCGCCAGCAGCTTAATGGGACTAGCCGCGAATGAGCAGTTCTTC

size: -
V: TRBV9
length: 15
D: -
J: TRBJ2-5
CDR3: CASSLTRNRAETQYF
DNA: TGTGCCAGCAGCCTCACACGGAACAGGGCGGAGACCCAGTACTTC

size: -
V: TRBV29-1
length: 12
D: -
J: TRBJ1-2
CDR3: CSVGSNNYGYTF
DNA: TGCAGCGTTGGTTCGAATAACTATGGCTACACCTTC

size: -
V: TRBV7-8
length: 14
D: TRBD1
J: TRBJ2-7
CDR3: CASSVTGTSYEQYF
DNA: TGTGCCAGCAGCGTGACAGGGACCTCCTACGAGCAGTACTTC

size: once
V: TRBV19
length: 15
D: -
J: TRBJ2-7
CDR3: CASSLSTGRSYEQYF
DNA: TGTGCCAGTAGCCTTTCGACGGGACGGAGTTACGAGCAGTACTTC

size: -
V: TRBV4-3
length: 16
D: TRBD1
J: TRBJ2-3
CDR3: CASSLQMVTGIDTQYF
DNA: TGCGCCAGCAGCCTACAAATGGTGACAGGGATAGATACGCAGTATTTT

size: -
V: TRBV7-2
length: 13
D: -
J: TRBJ2-6
CDR3: CASKETGANVLTF
DNA: TGTGCCAGCAAAGAGACTGGGGCCAACGTCCTGACTTTC

size: -
V: TRBV12-5
length: 13
D: -
J: TRBJ2-3
CDR3: CASGGISTDTQYF
DNA: TGTGCTAGTGGAGGGATTAGCACAGATACGCAGTATTTT

size: -
V: TRBV18
length: 16
D: -
J: TRBJ1-1
CDR3: CASSPGVTPMNTEAFF
DNA: TGTGCCAGCTCACCAGGGGTAACCCCTATGAACACTGAAGCTTTCTTT

size: few
V: TRBV7-9
length: 11
D: -
J: TRBJ1-2
CDR3: CASSLDWGYTF
DNA: TGTGCCAGCAGCCTGGATTGGGGCTACACCTTC

size: few
V: TRBV23-1
length: 15
D: -
J: TRBJ2-7
CDR3: CASIRKGRRSYEQYF
DNA: TGCGCCAGCATCAGGAAGGGACGGCGATCCTACGAGCAGTACTTC

size: -
V: TRBV29-1
length: 12
D: -
J: TRBJ1-1
CDR3: CSVDWGNTEAFF
DNA: TGCAGCGTTGATTGGGGGAACACTGAAGCTTTCTTT

size: -
V: TRBV27
length: 16
D: -
J: TRBJ2-1
CDR3: CASSRVGGYSYNEQFF
DNA: TGTGCCAGCAGCAGGGTAGGGGGGTACTCCTACAATGAGCAGTTCTTC

size: -
V: TRBV4-3
length: 16
D: -
J: TRBJ1-4
CDR3: CASSQPFGTKNEKLFF
DNA: TGCGCCAGCAGCCAGCCCTTTGGGACCAAGAATGAAAAACTGTTTTTT

size: -
V: TRBV29-1
length: 11
D: -
J: TRBJ1-1
CDR3: CSVEISRTAFF
DNA: TGCAGCGTTGAAATCTCGAGAACGGCTTTCTTT

size: -
V: TRBV4-1
length: 14
D: -
J: TRBJ2-3
CDR3: CASSQVRVADTQYF
DNA: TGCGCCAGCAGCCAAGTTAGGGTAGCAGATACGCAGTATTTT

size: once
V: TRBV29-1
length: 16
D: TRBD1
J: TRBJ2-3
CDR3: CSVEVRGTGSTDTQYF
DNA: TGCAGCGTTGAAGTTAGGGGGACAGGGAGCACAGATACGCAGTATTTT

size: few
V: TRBV9
length: 14
D: TRBD1
J: TRBJ1-1
CDR3: CASSAWDSGTEAFF
DNA: TGTGCCAGCAGCGCATGGGACAGCGGCACTGAAGCTTTCTTT

size: -
V: TRBV5-1
length: 15
D: -
J: TRBJ2-6
CDR3: CASSGPGSGANVLTF
DNA: TGCGCCAGCAGCGGGCCAGGGTCTGGGGCCAACGTCCTGACTTTC

size: once
V: TRBV30
length: 12
D: -
J: TRBJ2-5
CDR3: CAWSIPTGPQYF
DNA: TGTGCCTGGAGTATCCCCACCGGGCCCCAGTACTTC

size: -
V: TRBV6-5
length: 13
D: -
J: TRBJ2-1
CDR3: CASRYQVGNEQFF
DNA: TGTGCCAGCAGATACCAGGTTGGAAATGAGCAGTTCTTC

size: -
V: TRBV7-9
length: 15
D: TRBD1
J: TRBJ2-5
CDR3: CASSPPGTGVETQYF
DNA: TGTGCCAGCAGCCCACCGGGGACAGGGGTGGAGACCCAGTACTTC

size: -
V: TRBV4-3
length: 13
D: -
J: TRBJ1-1
CDR3: CASSQAANTEAFF
DNA: TGCGCCAGCAGCCAAGCAGCGAACACTGAAGCTTTCTTT

size: -
V: TRBV7-2
length: 16
D: TRBD2
J: TRBJ2-7
CDR3: CASSLTTGTSGYEQYF
DNA: TGTGCCAGCAGCCTTACGACAGGGACTAGCGGCTACGAGCAGTACTTC

size: -
V: TRBV6-6
length: 13
D: -
J: TRBJ1-1
CDR3: CASSYQENTEAFF
DNA: TGTGCCAGCAGTTACCAAGAGAACACTGAAGCTTTCTTT

size: -
V: TRBV13
length: 12
D: -
J: TRBJ1-6
CDR3: CASSLEGHPSHF
DNA: TGTGCCAGCAGCTTAGAGGGCCACCCAAGCCACTTT

size: -
V: TRBV29-1
length: 14
D: TRBD2
J: TRBJ2-3
CDR3: CSAGTSDLSDTQYF
DNA: TGCAGCGCCGGGACTAGCGATTTGTCAGATACGCAGTATTTT